Sequencing of this TCR beta chain was carried out in a study of blood T cell repertoires in COVID-19. Across the whole study: Nucleic acid was either cDNA or gDNA, and it came from T cells, B-cell-depleted T cells, or PBMCs.

Participants came from 24 US areas, aged roughly 18 to 89 years. Each participant's cohort was designated according to participant-reported clinical history. Repertoires were generated with immunoSEQ multiplex PCR, while TCRdb's copy carries only in-frame clones and drops some. Of about 190,000 clones in the sample, 86% are singletons; the top ten hold 5.6%. Germline values: CDR1 SGDLS, CDR2 YYNGEE. The CDR3 loop spans 18 amino acids. V was cut by 4 bases and J by 0 bases, with 20 bases left in between. The sequencing input was PBMCs or T cells enriched from blood (not recorded which). This TCR came from a man aged 40-49 years with acute COVID-19. The rearrangement joins TRBV9 to TRBJ1-3, with a tentative D call TRBD1 (6 bases). CDR3 region: CASSSTRGAGVSGNTIYF. DNA for the CDR3: TGTGCCAGCAGCTCCACACGGGGGGCAGGGGTCTCTGGAAACACCATATATTTT.